The present T cell receptor (beta chain) was sequenced within a study of T cell repertoires in cytomegalovirus infection. Study details: The authors used CMV epitopes that were HLA-C-restricted (recently identified) and HLA-B-restricted (well studied). Study-level findings and limits: Predominance within the ex vivo response was attributable to HLA-C-restricted CMV-specific TCR beta clonotypes. CMV carriers with the relevant HLA were identified by cumulative public TCR beta family frequency.

There are 11 residues in the CDR3. The V gene lost 3 bases and the J gene lost 6 bases, with 6 bases spanning the gap. Germline V gene sequence: CDR1 SGHVS, CDR2 FNYEAQ. From the reads, TCRdb called clonotypes with MiXCR, one entry per CDR3 protein. Of 570,000 or so distinct CDR3 sequences detected, around 40% appear once; the ten largest clones hold 48%. A few counts support this clonotype. No antigen is known for it. V and J are TRBV7-6 and TRBJ2-7; D not certain. The material was cultured PBMCs, obtained from culture after CMV antigen stimulation. This clonotype was sampled from a human donor in good health (CMV status not recorded). Some clones in this sample may be carry-over from other donors' samples. The CDR3 spells CASSFEVEQYF. In DNA form, the CDR3 reads TGTGCCAGCAGCTTTGAAGTCGAGCAGTACTTC.